The 30 T cell receptor beta chains given below trace back to one sample, sequenced in a study of T cells in Graves' hyperthyroidism and ophthalmopathy. The investigators amplified TCR beta CDR3 regions from RNA transcripts. First-round RT-PCR targeting the TCR CDR3 was performed with the HTBI primer set. TCRdb redid the calling of the multiplex PCR reads with MiXCR, one entry per CDR3 protein. This table holds a few hundred thousand distinct CDR3 sequences, approximately 44% found once. The sample comprised peripheral blood or thyroid tissue (not recorded which). These receptors were collected from a woman under 30 with Graves' hyperthyroidism.

V is TRBV25-1 and J is TRBJ2-3, with 8 bases that match TRBD2. Germline V gene data show CDR1 as MGHDK and CDR2 as SYGVNS. The CDR3 runs 17 residues. V was clipped by 1 base and J by 5 bases; unmatched bases: 11. The CDR3 sequence is CASSEWLSGEREDTQYF. CDR3 bases: TGTGCCAGCAGTGAATGGCTTAGCGGGGAGAGGGAAGATACGCAGTATTTT.

This chain connects TRBV6-1 to TRBJ2-6; possibly TRBD1 for D (6 bases). The V gene lost 4 bases and the J gene lost 11 bases, with 9 bases spanning the gap. Germline V gene sequence: CDR1 MNHNS, CDR2 SASEGT. CDR3 size: 12 residues. CDR3 in amino acids: CASSAGTYVLTF. The CDR3 nucleotides read TGTGCCAGCAGTGCCGGGACATACGTCCTGACTTTC.

The chain recombines TRBV5-1 with TRBJ1-2, with TRBD1 identical over 7 bases. This CDR3 is 15 amino acids long. J was trimmed by 4 bases and V by 0 bases; bases with no gene match: 6. Germline assignment: CDR1 SGHRS and CDR2 YFSETQ. CDR3 sequence (DNA): TGCGCCAGCAGCTTGGGAGCAGGGGGATTCTATGGCTACACCTTC. Protein sequence: CASSLGAGGFYGYTF.

The sample holds a few counts of this clonotype. This chain links TRBV9 with TRBJ1-2; TRBD1 matches at 9 bases. The CDR3 totals 15 residues. Losses at the gene ends were 0 bases for V and 6 bases for J; bases not matched to a gene: 6. Looked up from germline, CDR1 is SGDLS and CDR2 is YYNGEE. CDR3: CASSVVLQGAHGYTF. The DNA of the CDR3 is TGTGCCAGCAGCGTAGTTTTACAGGGGGCGCATGGCTACACCTTC.

V usage is TRBV20-1 and J usage is TRBJ2-5; 8 nucleotides agree with TRBD1. The CDR3 extends over 15 amino acids. V trimming: 4 bases; J trimming: 5 bases; junction bases outside the gene matches: 12. Germline V gene lookup returns CDR1 DFQATT and CDR2 SNEGSKA (reference sequence). This CDR3 is CSANPRDRLAETQYF. The CDR3 nucleotides are TGCAGTGCTAATCCTCGGGACAGGCTTGCCGAGACCCAGTACTTC.

The sample holds a few counts of this clonotype. A much larger clone differs by one base, so this may be a read error. CDR3 amino acids: CAISYRGNTNTEAFF. The CDR3 DNA follows: TGTGCCATCAGTTACCGTGGAAATACGAACACTGAAGCTTTCTTT. This sequence joins TRBV6-2 or TRBV6-3 and TRBJ1-1, with D unresolved. The CDR3 has 15 residues. Germline-derived CDR1 and CDR2 are MNHEY and SVGEGT.

The sample holds many counts of this clonotype. The chain couples TRBV9 to TRBJ2-7; 8 bases are a match to TRBD1. Per germline, CDR1 SGDLS and CDR2 YYNGEE. CDR3 size: 15 residues. With 6 bases clipped from V and 6 bases from J, the junction kept 14 bases outside the gene matches. The CDR3 loop reads CASTPVIGQGAEQYF. In DNA form, the CDR3 reads TGTGCCAGCACCCCCGTAATTGGACAGGGCGCCGAGCAGTACTTC.

The V gene is TRBV4-1, the J gene TRBJ2-7; D remains ambiguous. Germline CDR1 and CDR2: MGHRA and YSYEKL. V lost 0 bases and J 6 bases, leaving 18 bases between the germline ends. The CDR3 spans 16 residues. The CDR3 nucleotides are TGCGCCAGCAGCCAAGAGCCAACAGTTACCTGGGGCGAGCAGTACTTC. Protein: CASSQEPTVTWGEQYF.

The V call is TRBV2, the J call TRBJ1-6; a weak D match, TRBD1 (5 bases). The V end was cut by 1 base, the J end by 6 bases, with 16 bases between. The CDR3 is made up of 17 amino acids. Germline V gene lookup returns CDR1 SNHLY and CDR2 FYNNEI. The CDR3 region has the DNA TGTGCCAGCAGTGAAGAGGAGGGGTTGGGGACTAATTCACCCCTCCACTTT. Amino acid sequence: CASSEEEGLGTNSPLHF.

The genes are TRBV29-1 and TRBJ2-7; TRBD1 or TRBD2 may be the D gene (5 bases each). CDR3 length equals 11 residues. Germline assignment: CDR1 SQVTM and CDR2 ANQGSEA. The chain's CDR3 is CSEQARGEQYF. CDR3 in DNA: TGCAGTGAACAGGCCCGGGGTGAGCAGTACTTC.

Note on this clonotype: This may arise from a read error, as a much more abundant clone is one base away. The CDR3 loop reads CARSLEQGTAFF. Written as DNA, the CDR3 is TGTGCCAGGAGCCTAGAACAGGGGACGGCTTTCTTT. The chain uses TRBV5-5 and TRBJ1-1; 7 bases are shared with TRBD1. This CDR3 region has 12 residues. CDR1 and CDR2 from the germline V gene are SGHKS and YYEKEE (reference sequence). The J segment lost 11 bases and the V segment lost 8 bases, leaving 12 bases of the junction unmatched. Drawing the rest from reference TRBV5-5 and TRBJ1-1, the complete variable domain is DAGVTQSPTHLIKTRGQQVTLRCSPISGHKSVSWYQQVLGQGPQFIFQYYEKEERGRGNFPDRFSARQFPNYSSELNVNALLLGDSALYLCARSLEQGTAFFGQGTRLTVV.

CDR3 sequence reads: CASSLGASGRQETQHF. CDR3 bases: TGTGCCAGCAGCTTAGGGGCTAGCGGGCGTCAAGAGACCCAGCATTTT. The chain is built from TRBV7-9 and TRBJ1-5; no firm D call. V was clipped by 1 base and J by 11 bases, with 21 bases between them. The length of the CDR3 is 16 residues. The germline V gene encodes CDR1 SEHNR and CDR2 FQNEAQ (reference sequence).

This clonotype came up many times. J is TRBJ1-2 and V is TRBV3-1; TRBD1 is a possible D gene (6 bases). CDR1 and CDR2 (germline): LGHDT, YNNKEL (reference sequence). Trimming took off 6 bases at V and 5 bases at J, with 13 bases between the two ends. This CDR3 comprises 13 residues. The CDR3 loop is CASRGASEYGYTF. In DNA form, the CDR3 reads TGTGCCAGCAGGGGGGCCTCGGAATATGGCTACACCTTC.

In its sample, this clonotype was seen many times. The chain links TRBV24-1 to TRBJ2-2; D not certain. The CDR3 consists of 13 residues. Germline lookup yields CDR1 KGHDR and CDR2 SFDVKD. Trimming left V 8 bases short and J 3 bases short, with 9 bases between. CDR3 loop: CATTERDTGELFF. CDR3 DNA sequence: TGTGCCACCACCGAACGGGACACCGGGGAGCTGTTTTTT.

This clonotype was seen repeatedly, ten times or more. V usage is TRBV29-1 and J usage is TRBJ2-2, with 11 bases aligning to TRBD1. Germline V lookup: CDR1 SQVTM, CDR2 ANQGSEA. This CDR3 region has 17 residues. The V gene end was trimmed by 7 bases and the J gene end by 4 bases; junction bases not matched to a gene: 14. CDR3 in DNA: TGCAGCGCTCCAGCCAGGGACAGGGGGGAAGTCACCGGGGAGCTGTTTTTT. As protein: CSAPARDRGEVTGELFF.

This clonotype was recorded many times. J is TRBJ1-1 and V is TRBV7-3; possibly TRBD1 for D (6 bases). The V gene lost 5 bases and the J gene lost 4 bases, with 17 bases spanning the gap. This CDR3 has 15 residues. CDR1 is SGHTA, CDR2 FQGTGA, per germline. The CDR3 sequence is CASSPRGGARTEAFF. In DNA, the CDR3 is TGTGCCAGCAGCCCCCGGGGGGGCGCGCGCACTGAAGCTTTCTTT.

The sample holds many counts of this clonotype. The rearrangement joins TRBV4-1 to TRBJ2-7; no clear D gene. The ends were cut back, 0 bases at V and 1 base at J, with 4 bases in the middle. Germline assignment: CDR1 MGHRA and CDR2 YSYEKL. The CDR3 length is 13 residues. The CDR3 coding sequence is TGCGCCAGCAGCCAAGATGAATCCTACGAGCAGTACTTC. It yields the protein CASSQDESYEQYF.

This clonotype was observed many times. The V gene is TRBV5-8, the J gene TRBJ2-7; 8 nucleotides line up with TRBD2. Germline V CDR1 and CDR2: SGHTS, YDEGEE. The V and J ends lost 1 base and 5 bases, in that order; junction bases with no gene match: 8. The CDR3 runs 15 residues. The CDR3 protein is CASSLFSGGRNEQYF. CDR3 sequence (DNA): TGTGCCAGCAGCTTGTTTTCGGGAGGGAGGAACGAGCAGTACTTC.

This clonotype was detected only a few times. One end of the junction is discordant with germline, which a read error may explain. J is TRBJ1-2 and V is TRBV12-3 or TRBV12-4; D is possibly TRBD1 (6 bases). This CDR3 spans 14 amino acids. CDR3 region: CAGSLGGRADGYTF. CDR3 DNA sequence: TGTGCCGGCAGTTTGGGGGGCAGGGCTGATGGCTACACCTTC.

In its sample, this clonotype was seen many times. V is TRBV10-3 and J is TRBJ1-3; 8 bases match TRBD1. The length of the CDR3 is 17 residues. V shed 4 bases, J shed 4 bases, and the junction held 12 bases outside the gene matches. The V gene's germline CDR1 is ENHRY and CDR2 SYGVKD. The CDR3 DNA follows: TGTGCCATCAGTGGGATACTACAGGGGGGACCAGGAAACACCATATATTTT. This encodes CAISGILQGGPGNTIYF.

This clonotype was observed a few times. V and J are TRBV5-1 and TRBJ2-5, with D unresolved. The V gene's germline CDR1 is SGHRS and CDR2 YFSETQ. V lost 0 bases, J lost 2 bases, and 17 bases lay in between. This CDR3 is built from 17 residues. The CDR3 bases are TGCGCCAGCAGCTTGGCCCCCCTACTGGCGTCTCAAGAGACCCAGTACTTC. Residues: CASSLAPLLASQETQYF. Based on the CDR3 plus reference TRBV5-1 and TRBJ2-5, the full variable domain is KAGVTQTPRYLIKTRGQQVTLSCSPISGHRSVSWYQQTPGQGLQFLFEYFSETQRNKGNFPGRFSGRQFSNSRSEMNVSTLELGDSALYLCASSLAPLLASQETQYFGPGTRLLVL.

This clonotype was seen ten or more times. This chain connects TRBV19 to TRBJ1-1; TRBD1 matches at 8 bases. J was trimmed by 0 bases and V by 5 bases; bases with no gene match: 17. The germline CDR1 and CDR2 sequences are LNHDA and SQIVND (reference sequence). The CDR3 consists of 19 residues. The CDR3: CASSDRGASILNLNTEAFF. In nucleotides, the CDR3 is TGTGCCAGTAGTGACAGGGGCGCTTCCATCTTAAACCTGAACACTGAAGCTTTCTTT.

This chain uses TRBV2 with TRBJ1-2; 7 positions agree with TRBD1. Germline V gives CDR1 SNHLY, CDR2 FYNNEI. The CDR3 extends over 14 amino acids. DNA for the CDR3: TGTGCTAGAGATGATGGGGCAGGGGGTTATGGCTACACCTTC. It specifies CARDDGAGGYGYTF.

This clonotype was counted ten times or more. The rearrangement uses TRBV27 and TRBJ1-5; D is unresolved. V was pared by 0 bases and J by 7 bases, with 10 bases between. The CDR3 is 14 residues long. From germline, CDR1 is MNHEY and CDR2 SMNVEV (reference sequence). Here the CDR3 reads CASSLSNGVQPQHF. The CDR3 coding sequence is TGTGCCAGCAGTTTATCGAATGGGGTGCAGCCCCAGCATTTT.

This clonotype was counted many times. This chain connects TRBV7-3 to TRBJ2-3; the match to TRBD2 covers 7 bases. J was trimmed by 4 bases and V by 2 bases; bases with no gene match: 6. The CDR3 covers 15 residues. The germline CDR1 and CDR2 sequences are SGHTA and FQGTGA. The CDR3 reads CASSLLGGNADTQYF. DNA for the CDR3: TGTGCCAGCAGCTTACTGGGAGGGAACGCAGATACGCAGTATTTT.

This clonotype was detected once. This rearrangement joins TRBV15 to TRBJ1-2; tentative D call: TRBD1 (6 bases). The V gene lost 0 bases and the J gene lost 7 bases, with 12 bases spanning the gap. CDR1 LNHNV and CDR2 YYDKDF come from the germline V gene (reference sequence). The CDR3 covers 14 residues. The CDR3 region is CATSRDLAGAGYTF. The CDR3 region has the DNA TGTGCCACCAGCAGAGACCTAGCGGGGGCTGGCTACACCTTC.

This chain links TRBV2 with TRBJ1-5, with D maybe TRBD1 (5 bases). This CDR3 region has 12 residues. The germline V gene has CDR1 SNHLY and CDR2 FYNNEI. Trimming took off 9 bases at V and 6 bases at J, with 12 bases between the two ends. This CDR3 is CASDQGGQPQHF. In nucleotides, the CDR3 is TGTGCCAGTGATCAGGGTGGTCAGCCCCAGCATTTT.

This clonotype showed up many times. The J gene is TRBJ1-1, the V gene TRBV5-1, with D possibly TRBD1 on 5 matching bases. Trimming took off 3 bases at V and 1 base at J, with 16 bases between the two ends. The CDR3 has 16 amino acids. Looked up from germline, CDR1 is SGHRS and CDR2 is YFSETQ. The CDR3 protein is CASSYPDSLWNTEAFF. CDR3 nucleotides: TGCGCCAGCAGCTACCCTGACAGCCTTTGGAACACTGAAGCTTTCTTT.

V gene TRBV2 combines with J gene TRBJ2-5, with 9 bases fitting TRBD1. CDR1 and CDR2 from the germline V gene are SNHLY and FYNNEI. The CDR3 totals 15 residues. V was clipped by 1 base and J by 9 bases; unmatched bases: 9. For the CDR3, the DNA is TGTGCCAGCAGTGAAGATGGACAGGGGAGTCAGCCCCAGTACTTC. This gives the protein CASSEDGQGSQPQYF. Full variable domain (remainder filled in from reference TRBV2 and TRBJ2-5): EPEVTQTPSHQVTQMGQEVILRCVPISNHLYFYWYRQILGQKVEFLVSFYNNEISEKSEIFDDQFSVERPDGSNFTLKIRSTKLEDSAMYFCASSEDGQGSQPQYFGPGTRLLVL.

This rearrangement joins TRBV20-1 to TRBJ1-6, with D possibly TRBD1 on 6 matching bases. Germline V gene sequence: CDR1 DFQATT, CDR2 SNEGSKA (reference sequence). V lost 0 bases, J lost 4 bases, and 16 bases lay in between. The CDR3 sequence is 17 residues long. CDR3 amino acids: CSARDVFRDIYNSPLHF. The CDR3 DNA reads TGCAGTGCTAGAGATGTGTTCCGGGACATATATAATTCACCCCTCCACTTT.